This T cell receptor beta chain appears in the sequencing data of a study of shared clonotypes between healthy human individuals (dated by TCRdb to the early 2020s). Broadly, across the study: The cohort comprised two women and a few men aged 18 to 49 years. For each donor, CD4 naive and CD4 memory were each run on three plates, CD8 naive on two plates, and CD8 memory on one plate. The study deeply sequenced blood TCR repertoires of several healthy adults to estimate repertoire size and the extent of clonotype sharing between individuals. Different laboratories and diverse techniques were used to prepare libraries and sequence TCR repertoires, to increase sequencing depth and limit assay-specific biases. Per donor, leukapheresis produced somewhere between about 0.94 and 9.5 billion PBMCs.

Using the deep immunoSEQ assay, multiplex PCR amplified TCR CDR3 regions from genomic DNA. Extracted genomic DNA from each cell subset was distributed evenly across all wells of several immunoSEQ 96-well plates, and each plate was treated as a replicate. For sorted subsets, 200 to 250 ng of genomic DNA, equivalent to 25,000 to 35,000 T cell genomes, went into each replicate PCR. Purified libraries were measured with a Qubit 3.0 fluorometer, size-checked on a Bioanalyzer 2100, and measured again with the KAPA Library Quantification kit. Each immunoSEQ 96-well plate was sequenced on its own single-read 150-cycle Illumina NextSeq 550 flow cell. Concerning the study's data processing: Because the immunoSEQ output held only junctional sequences and lacked quality scores, the filtering could not match the filtering applied to full-length reads. Sequences were annotated with PyIR, a Python wrapper for IgBLAST v1.9, using IMGT germline references to assign V/J genes and CDR3. Reads with weak V/J assignments (E-value above 1e-6), missing CDR3, stop codons, out-of-frame junctions, or ambiguous translated residues were removed. V3J clonotypes were defined by identical inferred V gene, J gene, and CDR3 amino acid sequence. To compute the percentage overlap between repertoires, the number of shared unique clonotypes was divided by the size of the smaller repertoire. Three approaches were used to assess repertoire richness: RTK rarefaction, the Chao1 estimator, and Recon v2.1 estimates of unobserved clonotypes. Generation probabilities for all TCRbeta clonotypes obtained by the gDNA method from a few donors were computed using OLGA. Imported from immuneACCESS, the table was reduced by TCRdb to in-frame sequences with V and J called. These copies leave out some clones; in studies compared against another copy, an unresolved V gene accounts for under half, and the cause of the remainder is not known. From that table come the V and J calls and clone size; the DNA was used to work out D and trimming. The sample includes a few million clones, with roughly 92% observed a single time. The top ten clones comprise over 0.12% of the sample.

Healthy HIV-negative adults with no recently reported acute infections or vaccinations were included as donors. Only Caucasian adults living in Nashville, Tennessee, USA were represented among the donors. CD4+ T cells were enriched by magnetic negative selection, after which naive cells were positively selected on CD45RA and the negative fraction was taken as the memory subset. Blood was obtained by leukapheresis, after which PBMCs were separated by Ficoll-Histopaque density gradient centrifugation and cryopreserved in liquid nitrogen vapor phase. Analytical flow cytometry was used to check the purity and quantity of every magnetically sorted T cell population. From each sorted fraction, genomic DNA was isolated and quantified by UV absorbance on a Nanodrop 2000c. The CDR1 and CDR2 encoded by the germline V gene are SGDLS and YYNGEE. V gives up 4 bases and J gives up 3 bases, and the segment between their germline ends measures 8 bases. Including the terminal cysteine and phenylalanine, the CDR3 comprises 13 residues. The kept DNA is CDR3 alone, 39 bases in frame from the first base.

What the authors observed across the whole study: Naive subsets generally had larger estimated clonotype richness than memory subsets did. Incomplete sequencing was indicated by rarefaction of sorted-subset datasets, despite the large sequencing depth. Pairwise subsampling indicated that sequencing depth was expected to affect the degree of clonotype sharing among donors. The genetic and exposure-history diversity represented was limited by the small number of donors. Compared with non-shared clonotypes, the clonotypes found in all four sorted-subset donors had higher generation probabilities. Approximately 5% of naive CD4, 3.5% of naive CD8, around 2.3% of memory CD4, and around 0.42% of memory CD8 clonotypes were shared across several donors. Sampling was restricted to blood, and TCR repertoires in tissue are likely to differ from TCR repertoires in blood.

Points on this clone: Which antigen it targets is not known. Base qualities are not recorded, but no much larger clone differs from it by a single base.

This chain is built from TRBV9 and TRBJ1-5; the D gene is perhaps TRBD1, on 6 matching bases. The sequence derives from a young man in good health. Sequencing was done on a sample of naive CD4+ T cells sorted from blood. This sample's cell subset or site label indicates: CD45RA+ positively selected. The encoded CDR3 is CASSTGFNQPQHF. Here is the DNA: TGTGCCAGCAGCACAGGGTTCAATCAGCCCCAGCATTTT.